This TCR beta chain was obtained from a study of vaccination effects on CD4 cells after COVID-19. The wider study: Peptide-pool stimulation followed by sequencing identified expanded antigen-specific CD4+ clonotypes in the ViraFEST assay.

Germline CDR1 is GTSNPN and CDR2 is SVGIG (reference sequence). The CDR3 totals 15 residues. The junction had 10 bases not matched to a gene; V was cut back by 3 bases and J by 5 bases. Comments on this clone: The antigen remains undetermined.

Generated by immunoSEQ multiplex PCR, the TCRdb table keeps only in-frame clones and is missing some. The sample contains 70,000 or so clones, more than 70% of which appear only once. Cultured cells yielded isolated CD4+ T cells after 10 days. IL-2 medium took the place of half the medium on both days 3 and 7. This TCR was recovered from a human donor who received a COVID-19 vaccine. Here the sequenced sample was CD4+ T cells from PBMCs cultured without peptide, taken before COVID-19 vaccination. V and J are TRBV30 and TRBJ2-3; 8 nucleotides line up with TRBD1. For the CDR3, the DNA is TGTGCCTGGAGCCAGCGGACAGGGCGGGGAGATACGCAGTATTTT. The encoded protein is CAWSQRTGRGDTQYF.